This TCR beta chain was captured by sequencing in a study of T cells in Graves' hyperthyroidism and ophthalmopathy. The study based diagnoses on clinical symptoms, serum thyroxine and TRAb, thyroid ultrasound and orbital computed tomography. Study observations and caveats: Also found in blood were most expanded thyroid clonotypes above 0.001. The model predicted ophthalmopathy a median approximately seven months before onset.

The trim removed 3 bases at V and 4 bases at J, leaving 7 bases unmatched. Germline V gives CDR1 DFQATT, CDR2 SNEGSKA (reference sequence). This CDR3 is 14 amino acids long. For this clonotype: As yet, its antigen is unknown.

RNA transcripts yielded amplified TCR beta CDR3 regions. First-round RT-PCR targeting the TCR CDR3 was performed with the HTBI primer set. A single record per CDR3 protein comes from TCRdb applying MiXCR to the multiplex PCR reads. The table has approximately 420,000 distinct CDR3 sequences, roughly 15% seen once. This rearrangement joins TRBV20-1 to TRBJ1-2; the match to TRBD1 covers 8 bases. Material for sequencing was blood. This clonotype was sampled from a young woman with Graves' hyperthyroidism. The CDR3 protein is CSARPRGQSYGYTF. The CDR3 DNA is TGCAGTGCTAGGCCCAGGGGGCAGAGCTATGGCTACACCTTC.